The source of this TCR beta chain is a study of T cells in localized non-small cell lung cancer. General observations from the study: Multi-region tumor sequencing was not done, so intratumor heterogeneity could not be excluded. Prolonged overall survival went with higher T cell density in the blood. Exceeding tumor, uninvolved adjacent lung had the highest T cell clonality.

This CDR3 is built from 12 residues. Germline V gene sequence: CDR1 SGHNT, CDR2 YYREEE (reference sequence). V lost 2 bases and J 5 bases, leaving 7 bases between the germline ends. Profiled with immunoSEQ multiplex PCR; TCRdb holds only in-frame clones, not every one. Here the sample spans tens of thousands of clones, 87% being singletons. In the case of this clone: The antigen is not known.

V usage is TRBV5-4 and J usage is TRBJ2-5; D is ambiguous. The sample consisted of peripheral blood, taken before any cancer treatment. The receptor was derived from a woman aged 35 to 70 with stage I lung adenocarcinoma. The CDR3 DNA reads TGTGCCAGCAGCTTTCCGAGGGAGACCCAGTACTTC. Translated: CASSFPRETQYF.